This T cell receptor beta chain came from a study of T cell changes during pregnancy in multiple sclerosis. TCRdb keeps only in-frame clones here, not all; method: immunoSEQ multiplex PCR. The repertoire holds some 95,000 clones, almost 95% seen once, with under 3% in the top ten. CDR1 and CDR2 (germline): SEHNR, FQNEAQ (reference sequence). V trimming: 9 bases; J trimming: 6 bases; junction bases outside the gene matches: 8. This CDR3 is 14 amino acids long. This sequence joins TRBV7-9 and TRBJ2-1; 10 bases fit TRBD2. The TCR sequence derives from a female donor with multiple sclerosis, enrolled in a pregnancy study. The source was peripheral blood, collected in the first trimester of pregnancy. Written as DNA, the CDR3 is TGTGCCAGTAAAGCGGGGGGGCCCCCCAATGAGCAGTTCTTC. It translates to CASKAGGPPNEQFF.